This T cell receptor beta chain appears in the sequencing data of a study of shared clonotypes between healthy human individuals. General study findings and limits: Several donors had around 5.5% of their naive CD4 clonotypes in common.

Sequencing was performed with immunoSEQ multiplex PCR; in TCRdb, only in-frame clones are kept and a portion is missing. The sample carries around 600,000 clones, 97% recorded once. Comments on this clone: As yet, its antigen is unknown.

V lost 5 bases and J 0 bases, leaving 11 bases between the germline ends. CDR3 size: 14 residues. Germline V lookup: CDR1 MDHEN, CDR2 SYDVKM. The chain joins TRBV28 to TRBJ2-7; D remains ambiguous. The sample comprised naive CD4+ T cells sorted from blood. Noted subset: CD45RA+ positively selected. The clonotype was recovered from a woman aged 25 to 39 in good health. The CDR3 loop reads CASSTDVSSYEQYF. CDR3 nucleotide sequence: TGTGCCAGCAGTACGGACGTAAGCTCCTACGAGCAGTACTTC.